Only a few counts were recorded for the clone carrying this T cell receptor beta chain. Its antigen remains unknown. The data were obtained in a study of T-cell memory formation after mild COVID-19. Across the whole study: Clusters of TCRs were largely donor specific. The study, taken as a whole, reports: While clones contracting from day 15 to 85 were balanced between CD4 and CD8, later expanders leaned CD4+.

TCRdb re-derived calls from the 5' RACE reads in MiXCR, one entry per CDR3 protein. This sample has around 260,000 distinct CDR3 sequences, with roughly 17% found just once. J lost 7 bases, V lost 3 bases, and 4 bases had no gene match. The CDR3 is made up of 14 amino acids. The germline V gene has CDR1 SGHTA and CDR2 FQGNSA. The source of this sequence is a man aged 18 to 29 who had mild COVID-19 (a few samples of this study predate the infection). Cell type and time point are not known. V is TRBV7-2 and J is TRBJ2-1; 9 nucleotides match TRBD2. Material for sequencing was PBMCs or a T cell subset sorted from them (not recorded which). DNA for the CDR3: TGTGCCAGCAGCTTTCGCGGGGGGGAAAATGAGCAGTTCTTC. It is translated as CASSFRGGENEQFF.